This T cell receptor beta chain was captured in a study of blood T cell repertoires in COVID-19. Across the study: Researchers got acute and convalescent COVID-19 samples from the United States, Italy and Spain. From T cells, B-cell-depleted T cells, or PBMCs came the material, which was cDNA or gDNA.

Per the original methods: The assay estimated nucleated cells by amplifying reference gene primers. Sequencing was performed with immunoSEQ multiplex PCR; in TCRdb, only in-frame clones are kept and a portion is missing. From that table come the V and J calls and clone size; the DNA was used to work out D and trimming. The sample contains about 400,000 clones, 75% to 90% of which appear only once. The CDR3 runs 15 residues. CDR1 is MNHEY and CDR2 is SVGAGI in the germline V gene. V lost 6 bases, J lost 4 bases, and 16 bases lay in between. The clonotype comes from a woman in her 30s with active or convalescent COVID-19. The J gene is TRBJ1-3, the V gene TRBV6-5, with no clear D. The sample consisted of peripheral blood. Here the CDR3 DNA reads TGTGCCAGCAGAGTTGAAGCGGCCACGGGAAACACCATATATTTT. Protein sequence: CASRVEAATGNTIYF.